Listed below are T cell receptor beta chains from one sample, sequenced in a study of OX40 agonist ivuxolimab in advanced cancers. The table came from immunoSEQ multiplex PCR; TCRdb's copy has only in-frame clones and leaves some out. In the table there are 50,000 to 75,000 clones, about 88% of which are singletons. Sequencing was performed on CD4+ or CD8+ T cells sorted from blood, taken in a trial of the OX40 agonist ivuxolimab. Receptors originate from an adult with an advanced solid tumor such as melanoma, head and neck, liver or kidney cancer. CDR3s include the opening cysteine and the closing phenylalanine or tryptophan. A D gene is named only where the DNA matches it firmly. Size tells how often a clone was seen (once, few, many) or the class of an expanded clone, and some rows leave it out.

clone size | J gene | V gene | D gene | CDR3 protein | CDR3 DNA
NA | TRBJ1-6 | TRBV5-1 | TRBD1 | CASSSGQGANSPLHF | TGCGCCAGCAGCTCCGGACAGGGGGCTAATTCACCCCTCCACTTT
NA | TRBJ1-5 | TRBV15 | NA | CATSRDPFARTVVAPQHF | TGTGCCACCAGCAGAGACCCCTTTGCACGAACGGTGGTCGCGCCCCAGCATTTT
NA | TRBJ1-1 | TRBV15 | NA | CATSIRGGTNTEAFF | TGTGCCACTTCCATAAGGGGGGGAACGAACACTGAAGCTTTCTTT
NA | TRBJ2-3 | TRBV10-1 | NA | CASSAGATDTQYF | TGCGCCAGCAGTGCGGGGGCAACAGATACGCAGTATTTT
NA | TRBJ1-1 | TRBV7-2 | TRBD1 | CASSLTGVTEAFF | TGTGCCAGCAGCCTGACAGGGGTCACTGAAGCTTTCTTT
NA | TRBJ1-2 | TRBV5-1 | NA | CASSLVPTGAYGYTF | TGCGCCAGCAGCTTGGTCCCTACCGGGGCCTATGGCTACACCTTC
NA | TRBJ1-2 | TRBV7-9 | NA | CASSLDGGNYGYTF | TGTGCCAGCAGCTTAGATGGGGGTAACTATGGCTACACCTTC
NA | TRBJ1-5 | TRBV5-1 | NA | CASSPEGNQPQHF | TGCGCCAGCAGCCCGGAGGGAAATCAGCCCCAGCATTTT
medium-sized | TRBJ1-2 | TRBV2 | TRBD1 | CASSTGLRGGYTF | TGTGCCAGCAGTACGGGACTCAGGGGGGGCTACACCTTC
NA | TRBJ1-2 | TRBV29-1 | TRBD1 | CSVVRDRAGYGYTF | TGCAGCGTTGTCCGGGACAGGGCAGGGTATGGCTACACCTTC
NA | TRBJ2-3 | TRBV19 | NA | CASRPGGTDTQYF | TGTGCCAGTAGGCCGGGGGGCACAGATACGCAGTATTTT
NA | TRBJ1-2 | TRBV10-3 | NA | CAIMEGLGSNGYTF | TGTGCCATCATGGAGGGTTTAGGGAGCAATGGCTACACCTTC
NA | TRBJ2-7 | TRBV2 | NA | CATRSYRGLDYEQYF | TGTGCCACCAGGTCCTACAGGGGACTAGACTACGAGCAGTACTTC
NA | TRBJ1-5 | TRBV6-5 | TRBD1 | CASSSRTGGINQPQHF | TGTGCCAGCAGTTCCAGGACAGGGGGCATCAATCAGCCCCAGCATTTT
NA | TRBJ1-1 | TRBV6-1 | NA | CASTLEEGINTEAFF | TGTGCCAGCACCTTGGAGGAGGGAATAAACACTGAAGCTTTCTTT
NA | TRBJ1-1 | TRBV5-1 | TRBD1 | CASSGTGGREAFF | TGCGCCAGCAGCGGTACAGGGGGCCGTGAAGCTTTCTTT
NA | TRBJ1-2 | TRBV5-1 | NA | CASRRDSTYGYTF | TGCGCCAGCAGAAGAGACAGTACCTATGGCTACACCTTC
NA | TRBJ1-2 | TRBV28 | TRBD1 | CASRSPGQGNYGYTF | TGTGCCAGCAGATCCCCGGGACAGGGGAACTATGGCTACACCTTC
NA | TRBJ2-1 | TRBV11-3 | TRBD2 | CASSPRKTSGGSSYNEQFF | TGTGCCAGCAGCCCTCGCAAGACTAGCGGGGGTAGCTCCTACAATGAGCAGTTCTTC
NA | TRBJ1-3 | TRBV11-3 | NA | CASSSGSGNTIYF | TGTGCCAGCAGCTCTGGCTCTGGAAACACCATATATTTT
NA | TRBJ1-2 | TRBV30 | NA | CAWRRGGYTF | TGTGCCTGGAGGAGGGGGGGCTACACCTTC
NA | TRBJ1-5 | TRBV7-8 | NA | CASSLAPGSGQPQHF | TGTGCCAGCAGCTTAGCTCCGGGGTCTGGTCAGCCCCAGCATTTT
NA | TRBJ2-1 | TRBV10-3 | NA | CAISALGGVPYNEQFF | TGTGCCATCAGTGCACTTGGGGGCGTGCCCTACAATGAGCAGTTCTTC
NA | TRBJ1-1 | TRBV2 | NA | CASGREGVLNTEAFF | TGTGCCAGCGGAAGGGAGGGGGTTCTGAACACTGAAGCTTTCTTT
NA | TRBJ2-5 | TRBV4-1 | NA | CASSQRSWYLGGPGETQYF | TGCGCCAGCAGCCAACGATCATGGTATTTGGGGGGCCCGGGGGAGACCCAGTACTTC
NA | TRBJ2-6 | TRBV7-2 | NA | CASSAFVLSGANVLTF | TGTGCCAGCAGCGCCTTCGTTTTGTCTGGGGCCAACGTCCTGACTTTC
NA | TRBJ1-6 | TRBV19 | NA | CASSRGPGSNSPLHF | TGTGCCAGTAGTAGGGGACCGGGATCTAATTCACCCCTCCACTTT
NA | TRBJ2-5 | TRBV6-1 | NA | CANQGGETQYF | TGTGCCAACCAGGGGGGGGAGACCCAGTACTTC
NA | TRBJ2-1 | TRBV7-3 | TRBD1 | CASSKDRDNEQFF | TGTGCCAGCAGCAAAGACAGGGACAATGAGCAGTTCTTC
NA | TRBJ1-2 | TRBV2 | NA | CASSEELRRYGYTF | TGTGCCAGCAGTGAAGAGCTCAGGCGCTATGGCTACACCTTC
NA | TRBJ2-1 | TRBV4-1 | TRBD1 | CASSHGETGSRHEQFF | TGCGCCAGCAGCCATGGAGAGACAGGGTCCCGACATGAGCAGTTCTTC
NA | TRBJ2-3 | TRBV7-6 | TRBD2 | CASSEFRGLAGSTDTQYF | TGTGCCAGCAGCGAGTTTAGGGGGCTAGCGGGGAGCACAGATACGCAGTATTTT
NA | TRBJ2-1 | TRBV7-9 | NA | CASSPYRVASSYNEQFF | TGTGCCAGCAGCCCTTACAGGGTGGCTAGCTCCTACAATGAGCAGTTCTTC
NA | TRBJ2-7 | TRBV4-1 | NA | CASSQVVGEAQYF | TGCGCCAGCAGCCAAGTGGTTGGGGAAGCGCAGTACTTC
NA | TRBJ1-2 | TRBV19 | TRBD1 | CASSTDRAGGYTF | TGTGCCAGTAGTACGGACAGGGCGGGCGGCTACACCTTC
NA | TRBJ2-7 | TRBV5-1 | TRBD2 | CASSLAGTSGGNEQYF | TGCGCCAGCAGCTTGGCCGGGACTAGCGGGGGGAACGAGCAGTACTTC
NA | TRBJ1-6 | TRBV7-9 | NA | CASSLGLEPSDNSPLHF | TGTGCCAGCAGCTTAGGACTGGAACCCTCGGATAATTCACCCCTCCACTTT
NA | TRBJ1-3 | TRBV19 | TRBD1 | CASRSTGISDTIYF | TGTGCCAGTAGATCGACAGGGATTTCAGACACCATATATTTT
NA | TRBJ2-1 | TRBV5-1 | TRBD2 | CASSPVSGSYNEQFF | TGCGCCAGCAGTCCCGTTAGCGGGTCCTACAATGAGCAGTTCTTC
NA | TRBJ1-2 | TRBV2 | TRBD1 | CASSAGGAYGYTF | TGTGCCAGCAGTGCAGGGGGCGCCTATGGCTACACCTTC
once | TRBJ2-5 | TRBV9 | TRBD2 | CASSETSGLRQWETQYF | TGTGCCAGCAGCGAAACTAGCGGGCTCCGCCAGTGGGAGACCCAGTACTTC
NA | TRBJ2-7 | TRBV18 | NA | CASSPGSTYEQYF | TGTGCCAGCTCACCAGGCAGTACCTACGAGCAGTACTTC
NA | TRBJ2-5 | TRBV5-1 | NA | CASSLGGGPETQYF | TGCGCCAGCAGCCTTGGAGGGGGGCCAGAGACCCAGTACTTC
NA | TRBJ2-6 | TRBV2 | NA | CASSTGTFRSGANVLTF | TGTGCCAGCAGCACCGGGACGTTCCGTTCTGGGGCCAACGTCCTGACTTTC
once | TRBJ1-2 | TRBV18 | NA | CASSPREYVGGYTF | TGTGCCAGCTCACCACGGGAGTATGTGGGTGGCTACACCTTC
NA | TRBJ1-1 | TRBV5-4 | TRBD1 | CASSRGQDNTEAFF | TGTGCCAGCAGCAGAGGACAGGACAACACTGAAGCTTTCTTT
NA | TRBJ1-2 | TRBV27 | TRBD1 | CASSPRQGYGYTF | TGTGCCAGCAGTCCCCGACAGGGGTATGGCTACACCTTC
NA | TRBJ2-7 | TRBV5-6 | NA | CASSFLGEQYF | TGTGCCAGCAGCTTTTTGGGCGAGCAGTACTTC
NA | TRBJ2-3 | TRBV7-9 | NA | CASSLHSDTHTDTQYF | TGTGCCAGCAGCTTGCATTCGGATACCCACACAGATACGCAGTATTTT
NA | TRBJ1-2 | TRBV4-1 | NA | CASSPRNNYGYTF | TGCGCCAGCAGCCCCCGAAATAACTATGGCTACACCTTC
NA | TRBJ2-3 | TRBV6-1 | NA | CASSENRASTDTQYF | TGTGCCAGCAGCGAGAACAGGGCTAGCACAGATACGCAGTATTTT
NA | TRBJ2-4 | TRBV4-1 | NA | CASSQVGTRENIQYF | TGCGCCAGCAGCCAAGTAGGGACTCGAGAGAACATTCAGTACTTC
NA | TRBJ1-2 | TRBV6-5 | NA | CASRPTAGRGYTF | TGTGCCAGCAGGCCTACTGCGGGTAGGGGCTACACCTTC
NA | TRBJ2-3 | TRBV11-2 | NA | CASSLGLSTDTQYF | TGTGCCAGCAGCTTAGGCCTTAGCACAGATACGCAGTATTTT
NA | TRBJ2-3 | TRBV5-1 | NA | CASRARDTDTQYF | TGCGCCAGCAGAGCCAGGGATACAGATACGCAGTATTTT
NA | TRBJ2-3 | TRBV27 | NA | CASSLRRTDTQYF | TGTGCCAGCAGTTTACGGAGGACAGATACGCAGTATTTT
NA | TRBJ2-7 | TRBV7-8 | TRBD1 | CASSLGTGDLYEQYF | TGTGCCAGCAGCTTAGGGACAGGGGATTTATACGAGCAGTACTTC
NA | TRBJ2-3 | TRBV5-1 | NA | CASSATGGGTDTQYF | TGCGCCAGCAGCGCAACAGGGGGGGGCACAGATACGCAGTATTTT
NA | TRBJ2-2 | TRBV30 | NA | CARLYGTGELFF | TGTGCCCGACTTTATGGGACCGGGGAGCTGTTTTTT
once | TRBJ2-1 | TRBV5-4 | TRBD2 | CASSLGTSGGDEQFF | TGTGCCAGCAGCTTAGGGACTAGCGGGGGGGATGAGCAGTTCTTC